The 14 T cell receptor beta chains below all came from one sample that was sequenced in a study of T cell changes during pregnancy in multiple sclerosis. Assay: immunoSEQ multiplex PCR; the TCRdb copy retains only in-frame clones and omits some. The sample lists some 25,000 clones, approximately 86% seen once, with around 0.96% in the top ten. Sequences were derived from CD4+ T cells from peripheral blood mononuclear cells, sampled in the second trimester of pregnancy. These TCRs come from a female donor in good health, enrolled as a control in a pregnancy study.

This chain connects TRBV21-1 to TRBJ2-5; TRBD2 reflects the table's D call only, with no check against the DNA. TRBV21-1 is a known pseudogene. This CDR3 region has 13 residues. CDR3: CASSKRVLASQYF. Here the CDR3 DNA reads TGTGCCAGCAGCAAACGCGTCCTAGCTTCCCAGTACTTC.

This chain joins TRBV13 and TRBJ2-3; 7 bases fit TRBD2. Germline assignment: CDR1 PRHDT and CDR2 FYEKMQ (reference sequence). The junction had 10 bases not matched to a gene; V was cut back by 1 base and J by 6 bases. This CDR3 is built from 16 residues. CDR3 sequence: CASSLEVQAGVDTQYF. DNA of the CDR3: TGTGCCAGCAGCTTAGAGGTCCAGGCGGGGGTGGATACGCAGTATTTT.

V and J are TRBV27 and TRBJ2-3; 9 nucleotides match TRBD2. This CDR3 contains 15 residues. The ends lost 9 bases at V and 4 bases at J; junction bases unmatched: 11. The germline V gene encodes CDR1 MNHEY and CDR2 SMNVEV (reference sequence). CDR3 nucleotide sequence: TGTGCCAGTGCGGGGGGGAGGGGCGTGGCAGATACGCAGTATTTT. Its protein product is CASAGGRGVADTQYF.

The chain has TRBV6-1 and TRBJ1-3, with no clear D. V was pared by 3 bases and J by 3 bases, with 21 bases between. The CDR3 spans 18 residues. Germline V gives CDR1 MNHNS, CDR2 SASEGT. In DNA, the CDR3 is TGTGCCAGCAGTGATTTTGCCCTGTCTCGGGTGGGTGGAAACACCATATATTTT. Its protein is CASSDFALSRVGGNTIYF.

This sequence joins TRBV28 and TRBJ1-1, with D maybe TRBD1 (6 bases). In germline, CDR1 is MDHEN, CDR2 SYDVKM. The CDR3 loop spans 15 amino acids. Between the trimmed V and J ends, which lost 7 bases and 1 base, there was a span of 16 bases. The CDR3 DNA sequence: TGTGCCAGCACCACACAGGGTCGGGAGAACACTGAAGCTTTCTTT. It translates to CASTTQGRENTEAFF. The variable domain in full, with the rest retrieved from reference TRBV28 and TRBJ1-1, is DVKVTQSSRYLVKRTGEKVFLECVQDMDHENMFWYRQDPGLGLRLIYFSYDVKMKEKGDIPEGYSVSREKKERFSLILESASTNQTSMYLCASTTQGRENTEAFFGQGTRLTVV.

Only a few counts were recorded for this clone. The chain carries TRBV29-1 and TRBJ1-2; 7 bases agree with TRBD1. Per germline, CDR1 SQVTM and CDR2 ANQGSEA. The ends lost 6 bases at V and 7 bases at J; junction bases unmatched: 14. This CDR3 comprises 14 residues. The CDR3 DNA reads TGCAGCGTCCGGCTGGAGGGGGCACCTCGTGGCTACACCTTC. Encoded protein: CSVRLEGAPRGYTF.

The CDR3 DNA is TGTGCCAGTACCTCTCCCGGACAGGGAGAGACCCAGTACTTC. Its translation: CASTSPGQGETQYF. The chain links TRBV19 to TRBJ2-5, with TRBD1 matching over 8 bases. The germline gives CDR1 LNHDA, CDR2 SQIVND (reference sequence). The ends lost 7 bases at V and 4 bases at J; junction bases unmatched: 8. The CDR3 spans 14 residues.

The V and J genes are TRBV6-1 and TRBJ2-5, with D unclear. CDR3 length: 15 residues. V gave up 4 bases and J gave up 1 base, with 13 bases separating them. Looked up from germline, CDR1 is MNHNS and CDR2 is SASEGT. The CDR3 reads CASSVGRRSQETQYF. Here the CDR3 DNA reads TGTGCCAGCAGTGTCGGTAGGCGGTCCCAAGAGACCCAGTACTTC.

The J gene is TRBJ2-7, the V gene TRBV6-1; TRBD1 is a possible D gene (6 bases). CDR1 and CDR2 (germline): MNHNS, SASEGT. This CDR3 contains 15 residues. With 0 bases removed from V and 2 bases from J, the gap between germline ends came to 11 bases. The CDR3 bases are TGTGCCAGCAGTGAAGCGGCAGGGGCCCCCTACGAGCAGTACTTC. It is translated as CASSEAAGAPYEQYF.

This sequence joins TRBV27 and TRBJ2-2, with 7 bases fitting TRBD1. This CDR3 region has 14 residues. Germline V CDR1 and CDR2: MNHEY, SMNVEV (reference sequence). Germline trimming cut 7 bases from V and 4 bases from J; bases unmatched to any gene: 6. DNA of the CDR3: TGTGCCAGCACGAGAACAGGGGTCACCGGGGAGCTGTTTTTT. Translating gives CASTRTGVTGELFF.

J is TRBJ2-3 and V is TRBV5-6; TRBD2 agrees at 9 bases. The length of the CDR3 is 15 residues. CDR1 SGHDT and CDR2 YYEEEE come from the germline V gene. V shed 1 base and J 1 base; nucleotides not matched to a gene: 1. CDR3 sequence reads: CASSLPSGGTDTQYF. The CDR3 nucleotides are TGTGCCAGCAGCTTGCCTAGCGGGGGCACAGATACGCAGTATTTT.

The chain has TRBV9 and TRBJ2-1, with unresolved D. V lost 4 bases and J lost 5, with 13 bases in between. CDR3 length: 14 amino acids. Germline V gene sequence: CDR1 SGDLS, CDR2 YYNGEE. The CDR3 DNA sequence: TGTGCCAGCAGCCCCTACGCGGTCCACAATGAGCAGTTCTTC. Its translation: CASSPYAVHNEQFF.

The CDR3 DNA reads TGTGCCACCCCGGGGGACTCCGGGGGTCGGCAAGAGACCCAGTACTTC. Amino acids: CATPGDSGGRQETQYF. The chain uses TRBV19 and TRBJ2-5, with D possibly being TRBD2 (6 bases). Trimming took off 10 bases at V and 2 bases at J, with 23 bases between the two ends. Germline V gene sequence: CDR1 LNHDA, CDR2 SQIVND (reference sequence). The CDR3 is made up of 16 amino acids. Variable domain in full (rest from reference TRBV19 and TRBJ2-5): DGGITQSPKYLFRKEGQNVTLSCEQNLNHDAMYWYRQDPGQGLRLIYYSQIVNDFQKGDIAEGYSVSREKKESFPLTVTSAQKNPTAFYLCATPGDSGGRQETQYFGPGTRLLVL.

Here the CDR3 reads CASSLERGGNTGELFF. The DNA of the CDR3 is TGCGCCAGCAGCTTGGAACGGGGGGGGAACACCGGGGAGCTGTTTTTT. The chain is built from TRBV5-1 and TRBJ2-2; 8 bases line up with TRBD2. The germline gives CDR1 SGHRS, CDR2 YFSETQ. With 0 bases clipped from V and 1 base from J, the junction kept 2 bases outside the gene matches. The CDR3 is 16 residues long. Full variable domain (missing parts from reference TRBV5-1 and TRBJ2-2): KAGVTQTPRYLIKTRGQQVTLSCSPISGHRSVSWYQQTPGQGLQFLFEYFSETQRNKGNFPGRFSGRQFSNSRSEMNVSTLELGDSALYLCASSLERGGNTGELFFGEGSRLTVL.